These 2 T cell receptor beta chains share one sample of origin, sequenced in a study of blood T cell repertoires in COVID-19. Sequencing used immunoSEQ multiplex PCR; TCRdb keeps in-frame clones, though not all of them. In the table there are 300,000 to 500,000 clones, 88% of which are singletons. Sequencing was done on a sample of PBMCs or T cells enriched from blood (not recorded which). Receptors were obtained from a woman in her thirties or forties with acute COVID-19.

CDR3 region: CASSSGTSGGALKQFF. In nucleotides, the CDR3 is TGTGCCAGCAGTTCCGGGACTAGCGGGGGGGCTTTAAAGCAGTTCTTC. The J gene is TRBJ2-1, the V gene TRBV6-5; 16 nucleotides align to TRBD2. This CDR3 region has 16 residues. Germline assignment: CDR1 MNHEY and CDR2 SVGAGI. Losses at the gene ends were 4 bases for V and 11 bases for J; bases not matched to a gene: 8.

This chain uses TRBV14 with TRBJ1-1; 7 bases are a match to TRBD1. In germline, CDR1 is SGHDN, CDR2 FVKESK. V was pared by 5 bases and J by 1 base, with 7 bases of the junction left unmatched. This CDR3 spans 15 amino acids. The CDR3 region has the DNA TGTGCCAGCAGCAAAGGAAGGACAGGGAACACTGAAGCTTTCTTT. Amino acid sequence: CASSKGRTGNTEAFF.